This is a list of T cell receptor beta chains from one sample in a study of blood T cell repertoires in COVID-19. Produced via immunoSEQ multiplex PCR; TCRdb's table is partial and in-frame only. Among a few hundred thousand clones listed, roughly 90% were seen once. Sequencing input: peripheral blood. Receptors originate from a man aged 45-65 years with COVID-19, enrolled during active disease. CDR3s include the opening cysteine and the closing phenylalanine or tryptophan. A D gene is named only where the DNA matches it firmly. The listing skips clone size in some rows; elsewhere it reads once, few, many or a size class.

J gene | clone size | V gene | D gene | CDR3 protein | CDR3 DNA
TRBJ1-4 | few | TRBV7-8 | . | CASSPGATNEKLFF | TGTGCCAGCAGCCCCGGAGCAACTAATGAAAAACTGTTTTTT
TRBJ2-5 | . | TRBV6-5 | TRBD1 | CASSWNRGEETQYF | TGTGCCAGCAGTTGGAACAGGGGGGAAGAGACCCAGTACTTC
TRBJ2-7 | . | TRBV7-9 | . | CASSRGTGSWVEQYF | TGTGCCAGCAGCCGAGGGACCGGGAGTTGGGTCGAGCAGTACTTC
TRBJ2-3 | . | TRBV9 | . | CASSKVAMGAGDTQYF | TGTGCCAGCAGCAAAGTGGCGATGGGGGCCGGAGATACGCAGTATTTT
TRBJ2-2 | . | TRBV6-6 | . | CATAGTNTGELFF | TGTGCCACTGCCGGGACGAACACCGGGGAGCTGTTTTTT
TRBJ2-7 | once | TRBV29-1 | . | CSVEDNYEQYF | TGCAGCGTTGAGGACAACTACGAGCAGTACTTC
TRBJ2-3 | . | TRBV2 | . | CASSLTYSSTDTQYF | TGTGCCAGCAGCCTCACGTACTCTAGCACAGATACGCAGTATTTT
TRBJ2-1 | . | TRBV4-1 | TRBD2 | CASSPGLAAPNEQFF | TGCGCCAGCAGTCCCGGACTAGCAGCCCCCAATGAGCAGTTCTTC
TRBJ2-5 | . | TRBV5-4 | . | CASSLGTGPQETQYF | TGTGCCAGCAGCTTAGGAACAGGGCCTCAAGAGACCCAGTACTTC
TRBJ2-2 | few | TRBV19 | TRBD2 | CASSILAGGPLNTGELFF | TGTGCCAGTAGTATTCTAGCGGGAGGGCCCCTGAACACCGGGGAGCTGTTTTTT
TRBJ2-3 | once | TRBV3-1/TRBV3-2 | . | CASSQVGSTSTDTQYF | TGTGCCAGCAGCCAAGTTGGTTCCACTAGCACAGATACGCAGTATTTT
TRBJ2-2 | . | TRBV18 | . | CASSPQGYTGELFF | TGTGCCAGCTCACCGCAGGGGTACACCGGGGAGCTGTTTTTT
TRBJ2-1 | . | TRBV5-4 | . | CASSLEQGNEQFF | TGTGCCAGCAGCTTGGAACAGGGCAATGAGCAGTTCTTC
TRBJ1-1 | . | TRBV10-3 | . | CAISGRTGMNTEAFF | TGTGCCATCAGTGGGAGGACTGGGATGAACACTGAAGCTTTCTTT
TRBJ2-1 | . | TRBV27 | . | CASSSRQDSYNEQFF | TGTGCCAGCAGTTCAAGACAGGACTCCTACAATGAGCAGTTCTTC
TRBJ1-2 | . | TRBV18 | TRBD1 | CASSPETGSRRGYTF | TGTGCCAGCTCACCCGAGACAGGGTCCAGGAGGGGCTACACCTTC